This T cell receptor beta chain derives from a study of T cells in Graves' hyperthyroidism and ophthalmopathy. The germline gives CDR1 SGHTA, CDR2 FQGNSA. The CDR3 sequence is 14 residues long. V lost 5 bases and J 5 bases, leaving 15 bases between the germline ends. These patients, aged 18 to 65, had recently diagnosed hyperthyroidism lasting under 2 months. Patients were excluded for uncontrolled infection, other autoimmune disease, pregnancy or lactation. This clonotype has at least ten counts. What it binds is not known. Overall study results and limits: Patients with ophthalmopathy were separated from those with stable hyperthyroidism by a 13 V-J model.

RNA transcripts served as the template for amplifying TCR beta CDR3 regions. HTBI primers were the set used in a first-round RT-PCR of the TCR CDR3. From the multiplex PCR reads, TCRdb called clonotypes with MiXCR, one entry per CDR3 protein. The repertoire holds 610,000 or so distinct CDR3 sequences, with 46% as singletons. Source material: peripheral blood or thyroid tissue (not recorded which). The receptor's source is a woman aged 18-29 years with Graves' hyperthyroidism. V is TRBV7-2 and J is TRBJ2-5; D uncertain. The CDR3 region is CASSPTGALETQYF. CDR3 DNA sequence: TGTGCCAGCAGCCCCACGGGTGCCCTGGAGACCCAGTACTTC.